What follows is one T cell receptor (beta chain) and its context. The data were taken from a study of blood T cell repertoires in COVID-19. Across the whole study: The samples span acute and convalescent COVID-19 from the United States, Italy and Spain. T cells, B-cell-depleted T cells, or PBMCs provided the cDNA or gDNA that served as material.

CDR3 length: 14 amino acids. The germline V gene encodes CDR1 SNHLY and CDR2 FYNNEI. V was cut by 3 bases and J by 7 bases, with 13 bases left in between. Authors' data handling: Reference gene primer amplification in the assay estimated nucleated cell counts. The method was immunoSEQ multiplex PCR; TCRdb's version includes in-frame clones alone and lacks a portion of them. That table furnishes V, J and clone size, whereas the DNA furnished D and trimming. The sample lists roughly 99,000 clones, about four fifths occurring once. V is TRBV2 and J is TRBJ2-1, with D maybe TRBD2 (6 bases). This sequence originates from a human donor in a cohort sampled during active COVID-19. The sequenced sample was peripheral blood. The CDR3 nucleotides read TGTGCCAGCAGTGATGCCGTCGGGGGTAATGAGCAGTTCTTC. Its protein product is CASSDAVGGNEQFF. The full variable domain, with the rest looked up from reference TRBV2 and TRBJ2-1, is EPEVTQTPSHQVTQMGQEVILRCVPISNHLYFYWYRQILGQKVEFLVSFYNNEISEKSEIFDDQFSVERPDGSNFTLKIRSTKLEDSAMYFCASSDAVGGNEQFFGPGTRLTVL.